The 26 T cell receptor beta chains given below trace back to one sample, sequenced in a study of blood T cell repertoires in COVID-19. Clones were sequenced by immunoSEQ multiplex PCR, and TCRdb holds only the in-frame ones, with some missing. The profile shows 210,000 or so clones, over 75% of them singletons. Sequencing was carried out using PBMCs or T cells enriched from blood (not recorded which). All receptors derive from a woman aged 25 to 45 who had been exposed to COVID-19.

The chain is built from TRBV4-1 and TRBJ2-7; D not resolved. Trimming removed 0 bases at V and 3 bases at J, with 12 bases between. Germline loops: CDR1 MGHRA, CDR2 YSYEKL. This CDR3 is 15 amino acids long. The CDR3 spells CASSQEWAAYYEQYF. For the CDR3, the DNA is TGCGCCAGCAGCCAAGAGTGGGCCGCCTACTACGAGCAGTACTTC.

The chain's CDR3 is CASSPGRGPTYGYTF. Here the CDR3 DNA reads TGTGCCAGCAGCCCTGGTAGGGGGCCGACCTATGGCTACACCTTC. The rearrangement links TRBV4-2 to TRBJ1-2; 7 bases align to TRBD1. Germline CDR1 and CDR2: LGHNA and YNFKEQ. V dropped 4 bases and J dropped 4; count of bases not matched to a gene: 9. The CDR3 consists of 15 residues.

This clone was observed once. The CDR3 region has the DNA TGCGCCAGCAGCCTGCGGACTGGTGATGGCTACACCTTC. Translated, it gives CASSLRTGDGYTF. The chain uses TRBV4-1 and TRBJ1-2; unclear D gene. V lost 4 bases and J lost 6, with 12 bases in between. Germline values: CDR1 MGHRA, CDR2 YSYEKL. CDR3 length: 13 residues.

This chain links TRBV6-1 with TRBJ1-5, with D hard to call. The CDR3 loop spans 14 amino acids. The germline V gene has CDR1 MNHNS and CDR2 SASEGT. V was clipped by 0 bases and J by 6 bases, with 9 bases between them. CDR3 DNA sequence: TGTGCCAGCAGTGAAGCGTGGGCAGGTCAGCCCCAGCATTTT. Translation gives CASSEAWAGQPQHF.

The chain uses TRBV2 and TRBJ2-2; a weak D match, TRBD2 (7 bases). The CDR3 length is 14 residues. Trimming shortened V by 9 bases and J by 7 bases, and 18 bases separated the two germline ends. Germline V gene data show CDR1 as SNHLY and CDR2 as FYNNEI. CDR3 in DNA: TGTGCCAGTCTTCCAGGGGAGGGGCACGGGGAGCTGTTTTTT. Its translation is CASLPGEGHGELFF.

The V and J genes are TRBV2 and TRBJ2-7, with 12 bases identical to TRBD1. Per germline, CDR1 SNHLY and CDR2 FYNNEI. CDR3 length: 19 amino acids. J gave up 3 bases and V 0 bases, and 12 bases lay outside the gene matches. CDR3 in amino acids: CASSEAQRRGQGAGYEQYF. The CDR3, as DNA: TGTGCCAGCAGTGAAGCCCAGCGCAGGGGACAGGGGGCGGGCTACGAGCAGTACTTC.

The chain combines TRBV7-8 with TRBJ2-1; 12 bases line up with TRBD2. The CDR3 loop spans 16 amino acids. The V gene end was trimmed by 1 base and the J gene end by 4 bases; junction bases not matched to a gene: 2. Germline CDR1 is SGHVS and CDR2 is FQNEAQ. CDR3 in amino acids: CASSLDGLAGYNEQFF. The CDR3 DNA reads TGTGCCAGCAGCTTAGACGGACTAGCGGGATACAATGAGCAGTTCTTC. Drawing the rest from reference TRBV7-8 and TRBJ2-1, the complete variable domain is GAGVSQSPRYKVAKRGQDVALRCDPISGHVSLFWYQQALGQGPEFLTYFQNEAQLDKSGLPSDRFFAERPEGSVSTLKIQRTQQEDSAVYLCASSLDGLAGYNEQFFGPGTRLTVL.

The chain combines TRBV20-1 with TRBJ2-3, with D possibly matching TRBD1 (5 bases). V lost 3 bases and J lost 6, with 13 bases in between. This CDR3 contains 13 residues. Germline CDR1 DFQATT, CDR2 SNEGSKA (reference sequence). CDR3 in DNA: TGCAGTGCTAGTAAGGGGCCGAGCGATACGCAGTATTTT. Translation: CSASKGPSDTQYF.

CDR3 sequence (DNA): TGTGCCAGCTCACCGGCGACAGGGGAGATCAGTGAAGCTTTCTTT. Amino acids: CASSPATGEISEAFF. V usage is TRBV18 and J usage is TRBJ1-1; 8 bases fit TRBD1. The CDR3 totals 15 residues. Germline lookup yields CDR1 KGHSH and CDR2 LQKENI. The J segment lost 7 bases and the V segment lost 3 bases, leaving 10 bases of the junction unmatched.

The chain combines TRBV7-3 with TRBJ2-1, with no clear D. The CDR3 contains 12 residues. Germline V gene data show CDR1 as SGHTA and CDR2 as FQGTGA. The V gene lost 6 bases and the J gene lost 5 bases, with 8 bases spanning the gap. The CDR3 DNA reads TGTGCCAGCAGTTCGTCCGACAATGAGCAGTTCTTC. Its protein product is CASSSSDNEQFF.

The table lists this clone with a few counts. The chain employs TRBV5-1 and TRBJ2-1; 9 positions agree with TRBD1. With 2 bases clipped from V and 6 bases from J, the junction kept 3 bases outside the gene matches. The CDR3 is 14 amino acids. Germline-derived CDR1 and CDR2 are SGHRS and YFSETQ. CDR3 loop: CASSFGQGFNEQFF. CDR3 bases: TGCGCCAGCAGCTTTGGACAGGGGTTCAATGAGCAGTTCTTC.

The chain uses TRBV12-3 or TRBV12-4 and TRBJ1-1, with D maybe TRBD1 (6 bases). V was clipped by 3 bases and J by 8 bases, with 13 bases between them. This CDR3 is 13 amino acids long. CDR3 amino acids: CASSFLFGTEAFF. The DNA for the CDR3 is TGTGCCAGCAGTTTTTTGTTTGGGACAGAAGCTTTCTTT.

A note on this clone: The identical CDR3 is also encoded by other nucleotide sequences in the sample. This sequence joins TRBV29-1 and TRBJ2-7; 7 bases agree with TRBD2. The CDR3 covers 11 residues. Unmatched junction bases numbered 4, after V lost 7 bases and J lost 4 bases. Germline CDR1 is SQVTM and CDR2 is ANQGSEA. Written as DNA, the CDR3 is TGCAGCGCCCTGGGGGGGTACGAGCAGTACTTC. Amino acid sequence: CSALGGYEQYF.

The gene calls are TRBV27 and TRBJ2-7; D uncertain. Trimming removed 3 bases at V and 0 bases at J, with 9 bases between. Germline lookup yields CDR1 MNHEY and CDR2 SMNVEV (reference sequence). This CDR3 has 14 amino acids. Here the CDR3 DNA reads TGTGCCAGCAGTTTTCAAAGGAGCTCCTACGAGCAGTACTTC. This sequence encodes CASSFQRSSYEQYF.

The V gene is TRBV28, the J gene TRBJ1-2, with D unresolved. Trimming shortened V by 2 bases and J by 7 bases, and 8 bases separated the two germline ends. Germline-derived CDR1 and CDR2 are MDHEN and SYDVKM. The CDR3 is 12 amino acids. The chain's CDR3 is CASSLIEGGYTF. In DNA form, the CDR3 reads TGTGCCAGCAGTTTAATAGAGGGTGGCTACACCTTC.

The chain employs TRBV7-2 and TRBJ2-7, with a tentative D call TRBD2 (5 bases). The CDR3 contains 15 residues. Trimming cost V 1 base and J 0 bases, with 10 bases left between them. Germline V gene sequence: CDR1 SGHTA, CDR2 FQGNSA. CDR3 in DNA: TGTGCCAGCAGCTTAGTAGCGACCGACTCCTACGAGCAGTACTTC. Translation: CASSLVATDSYEQYF.

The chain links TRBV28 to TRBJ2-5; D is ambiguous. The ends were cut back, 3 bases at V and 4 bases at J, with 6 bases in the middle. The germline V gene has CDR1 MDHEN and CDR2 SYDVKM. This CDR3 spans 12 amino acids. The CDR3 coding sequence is TGTGCCAGCAGTTTTAACGGAGAGACCCAGTACTTC. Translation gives CASSFNGETQYF.

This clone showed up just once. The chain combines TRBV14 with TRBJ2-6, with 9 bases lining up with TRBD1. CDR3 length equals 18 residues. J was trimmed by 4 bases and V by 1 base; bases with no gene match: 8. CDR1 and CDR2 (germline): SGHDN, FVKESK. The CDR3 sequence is CASSQVPGQGSGANVLTF. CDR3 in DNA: TGTGCCAGCAGCCAAGTCCCGGGACAGGGATCCGGGGCCAACGTCCTGACTTTC.

CDR3 protein: CASSLRTSGRKMNEQFF. CDR3 in DNA: TGTGCCAGCAGTTTAAGGACTAGCGGGAGGAAGATGAATGAGCAGTTCTTC. The chain joins TRBV27 to TRBJ2-1, with 14 nucleotides matching TRBD2. This CDR3 is 17 amino acids long. The trim removed 2 bases at V and 7 bases at J, leaving 7 bases unmatched. CDR1 is MNHEY and CDR2 is SMNVEV in the germline V gene (reference sequence).

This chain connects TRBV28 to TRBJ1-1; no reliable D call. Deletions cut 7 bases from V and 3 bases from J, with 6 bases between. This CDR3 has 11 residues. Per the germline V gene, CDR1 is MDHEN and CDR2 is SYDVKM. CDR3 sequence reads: CASTFYTEAFF. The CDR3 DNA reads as TGTGCCAGCACCTTTTACACTGAAGCTTTCTTT.

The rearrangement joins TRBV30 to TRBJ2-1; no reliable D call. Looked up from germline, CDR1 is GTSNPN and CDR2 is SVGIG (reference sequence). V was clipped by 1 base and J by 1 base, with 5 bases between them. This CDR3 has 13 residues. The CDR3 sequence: CAWSDSSYNEQFF. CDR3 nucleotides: TGTGCCTGGAGTGATAGTTCCTACAATGAGCAGTTCTTC.

The CDR3 region has the DNA TGTGCCAGCAGCCCGACTAGCGGGACTTACAATGAGCAGTTCTTC. This codes for CASSPTSGTYNEQFF. This chain joins TRBV13 and TRBJ2-1; 11 nucleotides match TRBD2. V shed 5 bases, J shed 4 bases, and the junction held 4 bases outside the gene matches. The CDR3 runs to 15 residues. Germline assignment: CDR1 PRHDT and CDR2 FYEKMQ (reference sequence). Supplemented by reference TRBV13 and TRBJ2-1, the full variable domain reads AAGVIQSPRHLIKEKRETATLKCYPIPRHDTVYWYQQGPGQDPQFLISFYEKMQSDKGSIPDRFSAQQFSDYHSELNMSSLELGDSALYFCASSPTSGTYNEQFFGPGTRLTVL.

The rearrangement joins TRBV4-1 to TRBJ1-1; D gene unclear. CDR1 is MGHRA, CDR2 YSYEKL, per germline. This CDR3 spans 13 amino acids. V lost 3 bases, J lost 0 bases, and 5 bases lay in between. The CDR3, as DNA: TGCGCCAGCAGCCATAGAATGAACACTGAAGCTTTCTTT. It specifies CASSHRMNTEAFF.

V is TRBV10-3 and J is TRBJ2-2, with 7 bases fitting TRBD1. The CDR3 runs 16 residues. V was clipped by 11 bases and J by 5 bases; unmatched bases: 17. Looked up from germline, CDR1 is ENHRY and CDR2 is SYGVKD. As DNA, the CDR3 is TGTGCCGCGACCCCAGAGGGGGCTAGGCCGACCGGGGAGCTGTTTTTT. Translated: CAATPEGARPTGELFF.

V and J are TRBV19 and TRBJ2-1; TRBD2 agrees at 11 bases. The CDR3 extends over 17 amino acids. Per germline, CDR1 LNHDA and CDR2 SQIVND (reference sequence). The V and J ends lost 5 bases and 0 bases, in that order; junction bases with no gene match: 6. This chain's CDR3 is CASSSGTSGVSYNEQFF. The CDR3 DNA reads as TGTGCCAGTAGTTCCGGGACTAGCGGAGTCTCCTACAATGAGCAGTTCTTC.

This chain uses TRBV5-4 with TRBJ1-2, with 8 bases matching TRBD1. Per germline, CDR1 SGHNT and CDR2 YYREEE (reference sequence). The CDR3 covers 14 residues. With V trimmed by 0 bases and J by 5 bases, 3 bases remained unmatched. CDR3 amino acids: CASSLGTGYYGYTF. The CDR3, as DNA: TGTGCCAGCAGCTTGGGGACAGGGTATTATGGCTACACCTTC.